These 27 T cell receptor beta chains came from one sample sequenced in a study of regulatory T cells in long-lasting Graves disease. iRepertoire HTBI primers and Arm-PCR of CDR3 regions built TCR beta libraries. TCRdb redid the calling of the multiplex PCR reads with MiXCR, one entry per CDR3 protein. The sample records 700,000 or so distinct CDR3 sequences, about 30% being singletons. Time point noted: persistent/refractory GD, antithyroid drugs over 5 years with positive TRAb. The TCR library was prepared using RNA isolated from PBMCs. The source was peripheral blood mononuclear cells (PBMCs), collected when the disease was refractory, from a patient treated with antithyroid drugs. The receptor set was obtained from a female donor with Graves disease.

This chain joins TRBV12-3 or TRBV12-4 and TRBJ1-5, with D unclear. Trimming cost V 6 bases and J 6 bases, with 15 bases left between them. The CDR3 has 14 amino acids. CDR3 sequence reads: CASSRWEVIQPQHF. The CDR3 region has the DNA TGTGCCAGCAGCCGTTGGGAGGTCATTCAGCCCCAGCATTTT.

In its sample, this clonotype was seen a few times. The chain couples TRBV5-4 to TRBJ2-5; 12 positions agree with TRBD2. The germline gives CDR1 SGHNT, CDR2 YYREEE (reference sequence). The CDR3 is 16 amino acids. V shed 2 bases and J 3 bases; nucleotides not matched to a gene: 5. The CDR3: CASSFGRLAGEETQYF. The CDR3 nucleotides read TGTGCCAGCAGCTTTGGTAGACTAGCGGGAGAAGAGACCCAGTACTTC.

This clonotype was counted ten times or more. As DNA, the CDR3 is TGTGCCAGCAATTCCCCTCTACGGGAGTTGGGAGGGGAGACCCAGTACTTC. Encoded protein: CASNSPLRELGGETQYF. V and J are TRBV2 and TRBJ2-5, with 7 bases aligning to TRBD2. The CDR3 spans 17 residues. V lost 7 bases, J lost 5 bases, and 19 bases stayed unmatched. Germline CDR1 reads SNHLY; CDR2 reads FYNNEI.

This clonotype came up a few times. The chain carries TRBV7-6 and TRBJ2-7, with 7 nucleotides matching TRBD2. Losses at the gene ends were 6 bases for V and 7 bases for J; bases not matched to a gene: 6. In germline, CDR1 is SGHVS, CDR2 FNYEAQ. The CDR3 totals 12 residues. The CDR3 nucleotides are TGTGCCAGCAGAGGACTAGTCGATGAGCAGTACTTC. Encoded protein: CASRGLVDEQYF.

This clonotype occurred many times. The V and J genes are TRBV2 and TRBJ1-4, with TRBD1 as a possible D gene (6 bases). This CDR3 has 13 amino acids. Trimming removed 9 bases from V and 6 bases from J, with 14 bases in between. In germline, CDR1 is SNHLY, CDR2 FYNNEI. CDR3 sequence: CARKQGNDEKLFF. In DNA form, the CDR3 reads TGTGCCAGGAAACAGGGCAACGATGAAAAACTGTTTTTT.

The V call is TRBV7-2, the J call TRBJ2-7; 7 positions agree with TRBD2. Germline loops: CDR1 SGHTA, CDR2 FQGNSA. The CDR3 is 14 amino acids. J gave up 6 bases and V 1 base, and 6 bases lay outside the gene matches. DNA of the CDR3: TGTGCCAGCAGCTTAGGCGGGAGTATGCGCGAGCAGTACTTC. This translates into CASSLGGSMREQYF.

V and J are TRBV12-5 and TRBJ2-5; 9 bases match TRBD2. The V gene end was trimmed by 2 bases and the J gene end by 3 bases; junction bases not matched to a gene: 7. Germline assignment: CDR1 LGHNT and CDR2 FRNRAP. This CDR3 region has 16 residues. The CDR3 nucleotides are TGTGCTAGTGGTTTGCCCTTAGCGGGAGCGGAAGAGACCCAGTACTTC. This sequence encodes CASGLPLAGAEETQYF. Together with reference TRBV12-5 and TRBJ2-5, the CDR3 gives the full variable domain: DARVTQTPRHKVTEMGQEVTMRCQPILGHNTVFWYRQTMMQGLELLAYFRNRAPLDDSGMPKDRFSAEMPDATLATLKIQPSEPRDSAVYFCASGLPLAGAEETQYFGPGTRLLVL.

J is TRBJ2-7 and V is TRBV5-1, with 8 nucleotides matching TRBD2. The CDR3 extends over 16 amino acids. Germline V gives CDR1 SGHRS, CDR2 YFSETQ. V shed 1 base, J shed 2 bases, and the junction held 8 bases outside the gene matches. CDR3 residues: CASSLKGAGEPYEQYF. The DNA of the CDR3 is TGCGCCAGCAGCTTGAAGGGAGCGGGAGAGCCCTACGAGCAGTACTTC.

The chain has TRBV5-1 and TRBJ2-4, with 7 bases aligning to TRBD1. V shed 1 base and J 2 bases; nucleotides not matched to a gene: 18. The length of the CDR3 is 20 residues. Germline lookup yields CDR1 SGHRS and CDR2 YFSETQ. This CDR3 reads CASSLSLLNPGQRTKNIQYF. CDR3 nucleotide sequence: TGCGCCAGCAGCTTGTCCTTACTTAATCCGGGACAGAGAACCAAAAACATTCAGTACTTC.

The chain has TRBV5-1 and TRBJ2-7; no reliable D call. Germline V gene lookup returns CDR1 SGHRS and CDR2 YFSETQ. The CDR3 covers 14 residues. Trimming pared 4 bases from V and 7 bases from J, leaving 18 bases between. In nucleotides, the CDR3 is TGCGCCAGCAGCCCAAACAATAATCCAGCAGAGCAGTACTTC. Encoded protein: CASSPNNNPAEQYF.

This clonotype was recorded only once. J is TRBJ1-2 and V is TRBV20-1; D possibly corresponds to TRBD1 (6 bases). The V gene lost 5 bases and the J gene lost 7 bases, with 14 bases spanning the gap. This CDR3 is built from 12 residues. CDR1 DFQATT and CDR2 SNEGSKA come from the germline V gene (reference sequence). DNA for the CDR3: TGCAGTGCTCCTCAGGGGCAAACTGGCTACACCTTC. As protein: CSAPQGQTGYTF.

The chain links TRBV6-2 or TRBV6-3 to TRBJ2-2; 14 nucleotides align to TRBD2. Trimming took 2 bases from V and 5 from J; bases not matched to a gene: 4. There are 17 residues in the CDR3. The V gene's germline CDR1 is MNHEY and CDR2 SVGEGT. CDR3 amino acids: CASSYRLAGGRTGELFF. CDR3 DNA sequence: TGTGCCAGCAGTTACAGACTAGCGGGAGGGCGGACCGGGGAGCTGTTTTTT.

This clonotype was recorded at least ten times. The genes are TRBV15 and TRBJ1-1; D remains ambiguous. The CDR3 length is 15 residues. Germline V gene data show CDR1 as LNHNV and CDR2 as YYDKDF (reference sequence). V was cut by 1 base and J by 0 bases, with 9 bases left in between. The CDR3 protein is CATSRGGQVNTEAFF. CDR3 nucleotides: TGTGCCACCAGCAGAGGTGGGCAGGTGAACACTGAAGCTTTCTTT.

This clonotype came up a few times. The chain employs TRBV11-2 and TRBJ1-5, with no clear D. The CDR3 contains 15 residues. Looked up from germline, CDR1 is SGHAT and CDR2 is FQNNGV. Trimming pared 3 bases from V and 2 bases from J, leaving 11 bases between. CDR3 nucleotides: TGTGCCAGCAGCTTCGGGCCCGGGGGCAATCAGCCCCAGCATTTT. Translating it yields CASSFGPGGNQPQHF.

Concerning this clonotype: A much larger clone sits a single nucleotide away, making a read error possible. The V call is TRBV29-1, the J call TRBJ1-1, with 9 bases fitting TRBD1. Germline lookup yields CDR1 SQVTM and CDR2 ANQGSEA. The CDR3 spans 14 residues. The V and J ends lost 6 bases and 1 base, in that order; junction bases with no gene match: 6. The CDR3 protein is CSVNLDRGNTEAFF. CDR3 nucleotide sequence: TGCAGCGTAAATCTGGACAGGGGGAACACTGAAGCTTTCTTT. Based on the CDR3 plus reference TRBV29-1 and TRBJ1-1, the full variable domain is SAVISQKPSRDICQRGTSLTIQCQVDSQVTMMFWYRQQPGQSLTLIATANQGSEATYESGFVIDKFPISRPNLTFSTLTVSNMSPEDSSIYLCSVNLDRGNTEAFFGQGTRLTVV.

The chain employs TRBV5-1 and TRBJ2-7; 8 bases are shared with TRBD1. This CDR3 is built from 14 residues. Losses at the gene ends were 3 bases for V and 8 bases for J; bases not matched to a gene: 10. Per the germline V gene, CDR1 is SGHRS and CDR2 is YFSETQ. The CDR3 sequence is CASSSSGTGLKQYF. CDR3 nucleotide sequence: TGCGCCAGCAGCTCATCCGGGACAGGCCTTAAGCAGTACTTC.

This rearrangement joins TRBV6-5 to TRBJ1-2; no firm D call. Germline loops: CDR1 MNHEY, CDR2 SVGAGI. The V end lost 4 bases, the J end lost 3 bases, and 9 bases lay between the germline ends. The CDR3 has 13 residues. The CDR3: CASSFEVDYGYTF. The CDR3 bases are TGTGCCAGCAGTTTTGAAGTAGACTATGGCTACACCTTC.

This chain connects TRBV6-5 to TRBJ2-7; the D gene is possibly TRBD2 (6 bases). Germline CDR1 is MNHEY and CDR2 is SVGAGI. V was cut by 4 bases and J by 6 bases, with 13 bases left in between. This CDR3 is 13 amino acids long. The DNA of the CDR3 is TGTGCCAGCAGTTTCGGTGGGGGGTTCGAGCAGTACTTC. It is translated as CASSFGGGFEQYF.

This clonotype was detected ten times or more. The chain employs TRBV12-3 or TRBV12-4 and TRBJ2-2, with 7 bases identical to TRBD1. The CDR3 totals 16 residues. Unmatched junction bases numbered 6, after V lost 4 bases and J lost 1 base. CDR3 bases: TGTGCCAGCAGTTCGGCCGGGACAGAGAACACCGGGGAGCTGTTTTTT. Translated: CASSSAGTENTGELFF.

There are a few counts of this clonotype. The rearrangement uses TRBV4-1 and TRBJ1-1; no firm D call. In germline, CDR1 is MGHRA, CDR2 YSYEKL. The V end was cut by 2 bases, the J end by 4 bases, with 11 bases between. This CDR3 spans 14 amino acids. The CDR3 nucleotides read TGCGCCAGCAGCCAAAGAGGATCGGGCACTGAAGCTTTCTTT. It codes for CASSQRGSGTEAFF.

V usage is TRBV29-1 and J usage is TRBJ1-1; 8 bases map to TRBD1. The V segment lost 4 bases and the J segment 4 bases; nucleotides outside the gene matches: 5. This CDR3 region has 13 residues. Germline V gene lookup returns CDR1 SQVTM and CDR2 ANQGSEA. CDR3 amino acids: CSVAQGVVTEAFF. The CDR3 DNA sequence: TGCAGCGTTGCACAGGGGGTAGTCACTGAAGCTTTCTTT. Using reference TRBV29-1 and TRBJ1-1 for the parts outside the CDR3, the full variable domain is SAVISQKPSRDICQRGTSLTIQCQVDSQVTMMFWYRQQPGQSLTLIATANQGSEATYESGFVIDKFPISRPNLTFSTLTVSNMSPEDSSIYLCSVAQGVVTEAFFGQGTRLTVV.

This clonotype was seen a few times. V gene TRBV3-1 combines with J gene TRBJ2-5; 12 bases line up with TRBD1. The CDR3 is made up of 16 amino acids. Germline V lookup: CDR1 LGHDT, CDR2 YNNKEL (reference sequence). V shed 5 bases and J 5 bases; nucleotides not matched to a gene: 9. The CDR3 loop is CASSIRDRGHWETQYF. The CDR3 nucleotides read TGTGCCAGCAGCATCCGGGACAGGGGGCATTGGGAGACCCAGTACTTC.

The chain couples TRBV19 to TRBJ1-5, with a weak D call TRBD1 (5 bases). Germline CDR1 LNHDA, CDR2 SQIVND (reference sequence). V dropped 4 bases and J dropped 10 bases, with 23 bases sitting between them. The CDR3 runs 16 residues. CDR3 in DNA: TGTGCCAGTAGTACTAGCCTGGGGCCTGTCGCGTTTCCCCAGCATTTT. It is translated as CASSTSLGPVAFPQHF.

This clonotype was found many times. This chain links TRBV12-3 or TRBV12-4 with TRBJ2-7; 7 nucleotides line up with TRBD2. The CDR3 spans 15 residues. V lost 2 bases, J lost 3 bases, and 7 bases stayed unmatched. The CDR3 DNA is TGTGCCAGCAGTTTAAATCCAGCGGGAAGCTACGAGCAGTACTTC. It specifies CASSLNPAGSYEQYF.

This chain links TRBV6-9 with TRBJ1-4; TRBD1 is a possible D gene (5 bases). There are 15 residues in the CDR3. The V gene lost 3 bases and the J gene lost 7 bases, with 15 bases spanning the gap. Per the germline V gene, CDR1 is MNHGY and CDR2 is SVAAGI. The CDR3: CASSYSGTRAEKLFF. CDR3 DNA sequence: TGTGCCAGCAGTTACTCCGGGACCAGGGCTGAAAAACTGTTTTTT.

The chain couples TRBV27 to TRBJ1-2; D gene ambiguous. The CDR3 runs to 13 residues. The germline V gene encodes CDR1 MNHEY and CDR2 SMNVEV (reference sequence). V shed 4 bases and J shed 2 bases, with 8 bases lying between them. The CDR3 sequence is CASSSSPNYGYTF. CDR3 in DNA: TGTGCCAGCAGTTCCAGCCCCAACTATGGCTACACCTTC.

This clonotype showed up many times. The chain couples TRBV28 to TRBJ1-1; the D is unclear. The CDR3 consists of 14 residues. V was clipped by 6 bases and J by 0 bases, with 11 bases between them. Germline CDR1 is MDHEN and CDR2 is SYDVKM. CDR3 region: CASSLRLVNTEAFF. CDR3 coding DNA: TGTGCCAGCAGCCTCCGACTTGTGAACACTGAAGCTTTCTTT.